This T cell receptor beta chain was sequenced during a study of lymphopenia after photon versus proton radiotherapy. The study, taken as a whole, reports: Under photons, naive T cells and diversity fell while effector/memory populations rose. After the lymphocyte nadir, photon-treated repertoires showed oligoclonal expansion, especially of CD8+ Temra cells. Larger post-nadir TCR diversity loss correlated inversely with survival in deceased patients. Only patients who died were analyzed for survival; proton advantage is unproven.

The germline CDR1 and CDR2 sequences are MDHEN and SYDVKM. The CDR3 loop spans 14 amino acids. V lost 5 bases, J lost 5 bases, and 15 bases lay in between. Note on this clone: Its antigen remains unidentified.

Some clones are missing from TCRdb's copy, which holds only in-frame ones; the method was immunoSEQ multiplex PCR. Here the sample spans 150,000 to 200,000 clones, approximately 86% being singletons. The chain links TRBV28 to TRBJ1-2, with D perhaps TRBD1 (6 bases). The receptor's source is a man aged 50-60 years with gastric cancer. The sequencing here drew on peripheral blood, taken from a patient treated with photon-based radiotherapy. In DNA form, the CDR3 reads TGTGCCAGCAGTAGGGCAGGGGTAGGGTATGGCTACACCTTC. It specifies CASSRAGVGYGYTF.